The 2 T cell receptor beta chains below were found in one sample sequenced in a study of cytomegalovirus exposure and HLA in healthy donors. Both 60 Vbeta primers and 13 Jbeta primers went into the PCR. The protocol was immunoSEQ multiplex PCR, while the TCRdb copy is restricted to in-frame clones and leaves out a portion. The top ten clones hold around 3.2% of a sample with 110,000 to 150,000 clones, about 82% of them seen once. Sequenced material: PBMCs. All receptors derive from a male donor in good health and CMV-seronegative.

The chain links TRBV15 to TRBJ2-2, with TRBD2 identical over 12 bases. The CDR3 spans 16 residues. Germline V lookup: CDR1 LNHNV, CDR2 YYDKDF (reference sequence). J gave up 7 bases and V 6 bases, and 9 bases lay outside the gene matches. CDR3 nucleotide sequence: TGTGCCACCAGTTTACTAGCGGGGGGCCAAGGCGGGGAGCTGTTTTTT. Protein product: CATSLLAGGQGGELFF.

This clone was observed a handful of times. The rearrangement uses TRBV6-6 and TRBJ1-5; possible D gene TRBD1, 5 bases. The CDR3 sequence is 13 residues long. The germline V gene encodes CDR1 MNHNY and CDR2 SVGAGI (reference sequence). Trimming pared 7 bases from V and 3 bases from J, leaving 10 bases between. The CDR3: CASKGSFNQPQHF. Written as DNA, the CDR3 is TGTGCCAGCAAGGGGTCATTCAATCAGCCCCAGCATTTT.